This T cell receptor beta chain was found in a study of T cells in tumors after PD-1 blockade. General study points: After therapy, most expanded exhausted CD8+ clones were absent pre-treatment, suggesting clonal replacement.

Data came from immunoSEQ multiplex PCR; TCRdb stores just in-frame clones and leaves some out. The table records roughly 13,000 clones, about 63% of them present only once. Comment on this clone: Its cognate antigen is unknown.

CDR1 MNHEY and CDR2 SMNVEV come from the germline V gene (reference sequence). Germline trimming cut 5 bases from V and 0 bases from J; bases unmatched to any gene: 5. The CDR3 consists of 16 residues. The chain joins TRBV27 to TRBJ2-1; 9 bases agree with TRBD1. Here the sequenced sample was tumor tissue, taken after anti-PD-1 treatment. The TCR originated in a human donor with cutaneous squamous cell carcinoma. CDR3 sequence: CASSGPGQGSYNEQFF. CDR3 bases: TGTGCCAGCAGTGGACCGGGACAGGGCTCCTACAATGAGCAGTTCTTC.